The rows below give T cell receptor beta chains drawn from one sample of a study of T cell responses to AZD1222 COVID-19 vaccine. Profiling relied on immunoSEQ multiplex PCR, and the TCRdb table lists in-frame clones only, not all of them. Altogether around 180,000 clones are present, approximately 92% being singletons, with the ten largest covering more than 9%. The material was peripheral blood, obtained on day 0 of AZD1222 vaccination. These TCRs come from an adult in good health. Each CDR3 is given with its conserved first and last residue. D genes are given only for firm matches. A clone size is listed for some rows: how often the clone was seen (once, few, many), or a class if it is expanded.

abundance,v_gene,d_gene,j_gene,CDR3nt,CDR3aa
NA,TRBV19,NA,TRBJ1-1,TGTGCCAGTAGTAGGGGAGGGAACATGAACACTGAAGCTTTCTTT,CASSRGGNMNTEAFF
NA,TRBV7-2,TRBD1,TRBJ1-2,TGTGCCAGCACCTCACAGGGGCACCTGGCTAACTATGGCTACACCTTC,CASTSQGHLANYGYTF
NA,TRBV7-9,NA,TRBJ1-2,TGTGCCAGCAGCCCGCAAATGCATGGCTACACCTTC,CASSPQMHGYTF
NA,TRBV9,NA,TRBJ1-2,TGTGCCAGCAGCGCGACACTCGTGGGTTTTGGCTACACCTTC,CASSATLVGFGYTF
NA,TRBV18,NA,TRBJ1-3,TGTGCCAGCTCACCCACTTGGGGAGGCGACGGAAACACCATATATTTT,CASSPTWGGDGNTIYF
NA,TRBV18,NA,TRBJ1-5,TGTGCCAGCTCACCAGGGAATAGCAATCAGCCCCAGCATTTT,CASSPGNSNQPQHF
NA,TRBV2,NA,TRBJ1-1,TGTGCCAGCAGTTCTGGGGTCTTGAACACTGAAGCTTTCTTT,CASSSGVLNTEAFF
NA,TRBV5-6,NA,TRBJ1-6,TGTGCCAGCAGCTTGGACAGGTCCCTGAGCTCCTATAATTCACCCCTCCACTTT,CASSLDRSLSSYNSPLHF
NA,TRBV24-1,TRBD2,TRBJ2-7,TGTGCCACCAGTGATCCAGTACGGGGGGCCTACGAGCAGTACTTC,CATSDPVRGAYEQYF
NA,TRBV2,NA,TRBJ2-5,TGTGCCAGCAGCGCAGAGACCTTCCAAGAGACCCAGTACTTC,CASSAETFQETQYF
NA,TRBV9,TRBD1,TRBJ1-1,TGTGCCAGCAGCGCCCCGACAGGGTTTGGGGACACTGAAGCTTTCTTT,CASSAPTGFGDTEAFF
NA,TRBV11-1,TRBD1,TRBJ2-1,TGTGCCAGCAGCCGAGGACAGGCCCGTGAAGAGCAGTTCTTC,CASSRGQAREEQFF
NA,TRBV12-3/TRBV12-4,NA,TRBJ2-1,TGTGCCAGCAGTTTAGGCGAGCAGTTCTTC,CASSLGEQFF
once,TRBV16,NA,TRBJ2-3,TGTGCCAGCAGCCAATATGTGCATACGCAGTATTTT,CASSQYVHTQYF
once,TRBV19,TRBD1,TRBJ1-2,TGTGCCAGTAGTATGGGGGGACAGGACAACTATGGCTACACCTTC,CASSMGGQDNYGYTF
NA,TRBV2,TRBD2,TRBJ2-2,TGTGCCAGCAGTGAAAGGACTAGCGGGCACACCGGGGAGCTGTTTTTT,CASSERTSGHTGELFF
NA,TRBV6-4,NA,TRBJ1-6,TGTGCCAGCTCTCGGAGGGCGAGTAATTCACCCCTCCACTTT,CASSRRASNSPLHF
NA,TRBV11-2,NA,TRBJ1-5,TGTGCCAGCAGCTTCGCTCAGGGACATCAGCCCCAGCATTTT,CASSFAQGHQPQHF
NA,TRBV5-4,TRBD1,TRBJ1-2,TGTGCCAGCAGTTTCAATCGCGGACAGGGCCTCTATGGCTACACCTTC,CASSFNRGQGLYGYTF
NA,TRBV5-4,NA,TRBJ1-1,TGTGCCAGCAGCTTGGGGGAGAACACTGAAGCTTTCTTT,CASSLGENTEAFF
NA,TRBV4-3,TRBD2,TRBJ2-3,TGCGCCAGCAGCCAAGACGGCGGGGGTGGTACAGATACGCAGTATTTT,CASSQDGGGGTDTQYF
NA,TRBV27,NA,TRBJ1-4,TGTGCCAGCAGTTTGAACCCGGGGAATGAAAAACTGTTTTTT,CASSLNPGNEKLFF
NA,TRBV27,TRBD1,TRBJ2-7,TGTGCCAGCAGCGGGGACAGGGGATACTACGAGCAGTACTTC,CASSGDRGYYEQYF
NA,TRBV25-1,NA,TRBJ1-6,TGTGCCAGCAGCCTTCCCAGAAATAATTCACCCCTCCACTTT,CASSLPRNNSPLHF
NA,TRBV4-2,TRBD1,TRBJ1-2,TGTGCCAGCAGCCCACCAGCCCGACAGGGGAAGGATGGCTACACCTTC,CASSPPARQGKDGYTF
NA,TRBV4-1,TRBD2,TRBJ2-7,TGCGCCAGCAGCCAAACGCGGGAGCACTCCTACGAGCAGTACTTC,CASSQTREHSYEQYF
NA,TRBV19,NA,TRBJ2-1,TGTGCCAGTAGTATAGTTGGCAATGAGCAGTTCTTC,CASSIVGNEQFF
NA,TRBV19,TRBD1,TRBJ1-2,TGTGCCAGTAGTTCCCCGAACAGGGGCCTTCTCTATGGCTACACCTTC,CASSSPNRGLLYGYTF
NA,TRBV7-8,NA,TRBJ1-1,TGTGCCAGCAGCTCCCGTTTGGGGGGCACTGAAGCTTTCTTT,CASSSRLGGTEAFF
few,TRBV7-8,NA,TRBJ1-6,TGTGCCAGCAGCTTTCTCTCGGATAATTCACCCCTCCACTTT,CASSFLSDNSPLHF
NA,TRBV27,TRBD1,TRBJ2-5,TGTGCCAGCAGTTTATATATGGGGACAGGGGGCTTTTTAGAGACCCAGTACTTC,CASSLYMGTGGFLETQYF
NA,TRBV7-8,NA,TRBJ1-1,TGTGCCAGCAGCTTAGAAGGGAGACCTCGGGCTTTCTTT,CASSLEGRPRAFF
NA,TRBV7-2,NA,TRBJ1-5,TGTGCCAGCAGCTCCCATCGGCGTCAGCCCCAGCATTTT,CASSSHRRQPQHF
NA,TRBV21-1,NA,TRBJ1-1,TGTGCCAGCAGCAAGGGGCCCGACAGGACGAACACTGAAGCTTTCTTT,CASSKGPDRTNTEAFF
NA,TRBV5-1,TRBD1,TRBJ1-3,TGCGCCAGCCCTATGTGGGACAGGGGATTTTCTGGAAACACCATATATTTT,CASPMWDRGFSGNTIYF